These 13 T cell receptor beta chains originate from one sample sequenced in a study of cytomegalovirus exposure and HLA in healthy donors. The PCR employed 60 Vbeta primers together with 13 Jbeta primers. Using immunoSEQ multiplex PCR, the repertoire was profiled, and TCRdb retains in-frame clones only, with some absent. This sample carries 75,000 to 95,000 clones, 84% of them seen once, and the ten largest clones take over 5%. Sequencing was carried out using PBMCs. Receptor source: a woman under 30 in good health and CMV-seropositive.

The chain is built from TRBV13 and TRBJ2-2; perhaps TRBD2 as D (5 bases). V was cut by 5 bases and J by 10 bases, with 11 bases left in between. This CDR3 has 12 residues. CDR1 is PRHDT and CDR2 is FYEKMQ in the germline V gene (reference sequence). DNA of the CDR3: TGTGCCAGCAGCCCACGGGGAGAGGAGCTGTTTTTT. Protein sequence: CASSPRGEELFF.

This clone has more than one count but fewer than ten. V usage is TRBV25-1 and J usage is TRBJ1-4, with TRBD1 matching 7 bases. The CDR3 runs to 14 residues. In germline, CDR1 is MGHDK, CDR2 SYGVNS. V was pared by 4 bases and J by 8 bases, with 7 bases of the junction left unmatched. For the CDR3, the DNA is TGTGCCAGCAGTGGAAAAGGACAGGTGGAAAAACTGTTTTTT. It specifies CASSGKGQVEKLFF.

The chain is built from TRBV30 and TRBJ2-1, with 8 bases aligning to TRBD1. This CDR3 region has 15 residues. With 2 bases clipped from V and 0 bases from J, the junction kept 3 bases outside the gene matches. The V gene's germline CDR1 is GTSNPN and CDR2 SVGIG (reference sequence). CDR3 amino acids: CAWSRTGGSYNEQFF. The CDR3 nucleotides are TGTGCCTGGAGTCGCACAGGGGGCTCCTACAATGAGCAGTTCTTC.

This clone has only a few counts. The chain is built from TRBV28 and TRBJ1-1; no firm D call. This CDR3 region has 12 residues. The V gene's germline CDR1 is MDHEN and CDR2 SYDVKM. Trimming cost V 6 bases and J 9 bases, with 14 bases left between them. The CDR3 DNA sequence: TGTGCCAGCAGCTCTCCCGGGAGACAAGCTTTCTTT. Translation gives CASSSPGRQAFF.

V and J are TRBV28 and TRBJ2-5, with TRBD1 matching 7 bases. The J segment lost 5 bases and the V segment lost 1 base, leaving 7 bases of the junction unmatched. CDR3 length equals 15 residues. From germline, CDR1 is MDHEN and CDR2 SYDVKM. CDR3 DNA: TGTGCCAGCAGTTTATACGACAGGGTGGGGGAGACCCAGTACTTC. It encodes CASSLYDRVGETQYF.

V is TRBV5-1 and J is TRBJ1-1; D might be TRBD1 (6 bases). With 0 bases removed from V and 6 bases from J, the gap between germline ends came to 9 bases. This CDR3 comprises 13 residues. Germline CDR1 and CDR2: SGHRS and YFSETQ. The DNA of the CDR3 is TGCGCCAGCAGCTTGGCTCAGGGGCCTGAAGCTTTCTTT. Its protein is CASSLAQGPEAFF. Full variable domain (missing parts from reference TRBV5-1 and TRBJ1-1): KAGVTQTPRYLIKTRGQQVTLSCSPISGHRSVSWYQQTPGQGLQFLFEYFSETQRNKGNFPGRFSGRQFSNSRSEMNVSTLELGDSALYLCASSLAQGPEAFFGQGTRLTVV.

V is TRBV19 and J is TRBJ1-4; TRBD1 aligns across 7 bases. The CDR3 is 14 amino acids. Per germline, CDR1 LNHDA and CDR2 SQIVND (reference sequence). V lost 9 bases and J lost 8; bases outside the gene matches: 12. The CDR3 nucleotides are TGTGCCAGCAGAGGGACAGATAAGGGAGAAAAACTGTTTTTT. Amino acids: CASRGTDKGEKLFF.

The CDR3 DNA sequence: TGCGCCAGCAGCTACTCACTAGCGGGTGAGCAGTTCTTC. It translates to CASSYSLAGEQFF. The chain combines TRBV5-1 with TRBJ2-1; TRBD2 matches 9 bases. This CDR3 comprises 13 residues. V lost 3 bases to trimming and J lost 9 bases; unmatched junction nucleotides: 4. The germline V gene encodes CDR1 SGHRS and CDR2 YFSETQ.

The V gene is TRBV2, the J gene TRBJ1-4; a weak D match, TRBD1 (5 bases). Germline CDR1 SNHLY, CDR2 FYNNEI. The CDR3 consists of 14 residues. V was cut by 7 bases and J by 2 bases, with 11 bases left in between. The CDR3 DNA reads as TGTGCCAGCAAGTTGGGGCCGACTAATGAAAAACTGTTTTTT. It is translated as CASKLGPTNEKLFF.

This clone was recorded a few times. The rearrangement links TRBV18 to TRBJ1-2; D gene unclear. Germline CDR1 is KGHSH and CDR2 is LQKENI. Trimming removed 2 bases at V and 4 bases at J, with 14 bases between. The CDR3 runs 15 residues. CDR3 DNA sequence: TGTGCCAGCTCACCATCACAGCCTCGTGCCTATGGCTACACCTTC. This encodes CASSPSQPRAYGYTF.

This clone was detected only once. V and J are TRBV21-1 and TRBJ1-2; TRBD1 is the table's D call and was not checked against the DNA. TRBV21-1 is a listed pseudogene. The CDR3 is 12 amino acids. In DNA form, the CDR3 reads TGTGCCAGCAGCAACACTAACTATGGCTACACCTTC. It encodes CASSNTNYGYTF.

The J gene is TRBJ1-2, the V gene TRBV19; possibly TRBD1 for D (5 bases). The germline CDR1 and CDR2 sequences are LNHDA and SQIVND (reference sequence). This CDR3 has 17 amino acids. Trimming cost V 6 bases and J 4 bases, with 24 bases left between them. The DNA for the CDR3 is TGTGCCAGTAGCGCCATAGTATGGGAAGGGGCCCGCTATGGCTACACCTTC. Translation: CASSAIVWEGARYGYTF.

The chain employs TRBV6-6 and TRBJ1-2, with 9 bases identical to TRBD1. CDR3 length: 13 residues. Per germline, CDR1 MNHNY and CDR2 SVGAGI (reference sequence). With V trimmed by 5 bases and J by 7 bases, 5 bases remained unmatched. CDR3 sequence (DNA): TGTGCCAGCAGTGACAGGGGGGCCCGTGGCTACACCTTC. Amino acids: CASSDRGARGYTF.